This entry lists 12 T cell receptor beta chains sequenced from one sample in a study of T cells after yellow fever vaccination (dated by TCRdb to between 2018 and 2020). The sample's treatment or condition, from its label and the paper: live attenuated yellow fever vaccine strain. The method was 5' RACE. TCRdb names Illumina HiSeq 2500 as the instrument used. The public reads were reprocessed in TCRdb via fastp at Q25 and MiXCR, keeping in-frame beta chains. Entries are consolidated by CDR3 protein sequence, retaining the most common genes and DNA. The table for this sample lists about 160,000 distinct CDR3 sequences; about 7% of them were counted only once. The ten largest clones add up to roughly 2.5% of the sample. Sequenced here: CD4+ T cells sorted from PBMCs, sampled less than 6 days after the first yellow fever vaccination. The source of these receptors is a man younger than 35 who received the YFV17D yellow fever vaccine.

This clonotype was counted between two and nine times. The chain joins TRBV5-6 to TRBJ1-6; 7 nucleotides match TRBD1. V was pared by 6 bases and J by 7 bases, with 4 bases of the junction left unmatched. This CDR3 is 13 amino acids long. The germline gives CDR1 SGHDT, CDR2 YYEEEE. CDR3 sequence (DNA): TGTGCCAGCACTTTGACAGGGAATTCACCCCTCCACTTT. Its protein is CASTLTGNSPLHF.

In this sample, this clonotype turned up a few times. This chain uses TRBV10-2 with TRBJ2-7; TRBD2 might be the D (6 bases). CDR1 is WSHSY and CDR2 is SAAADI in the germline V gene. Trimming left V 10 bases short and J 0 bases short, with 19 bases between. The CDR3 contains 15 residues. In nucleotides, the CDR3 is TGCGCCACCAAATTCGGCGGGGCTTACTCCTACGAGCAGTACTTC. Protein product: CATKFGGAYSYEQYF.

This clonotype was found many times. The rearrangement uses TRBV7-2 and TRBJ2-7, with D maybe TRBD1 (6 bases). CDR1 is SGHTA, CDR2 FQGNSA, per germline. Deletions cut 4 bases from V and 2 bases from J, with 15 bases between. The CDR3 is made up of 15 amino acids. The CDR3 here is CASSSRGRVAYEQYF. The CDR3 DNA follows: TGTGCCAGCAGCTCCAGGGGCAGGGTGGCCTACGAGCAGTACTTC.

The sample holds a few counts of this clonotype. The CDR3, as DNA: TGTGCCAGCTCACCGACAGGGATTAACACAGATACGCAGTATTTT. It codes for CASSPTGINTDTQYF. The chain uses TRBV18 and TRBJ2-3; 7 bases line up with TRBD1. Germline CDR1 is KGHSH and CDR2 is LQKENI. This CDR3 is 15 amino acids long. With V trimmed by 3 bases and J by 2 bases, 5 bases remained unmatched.

This clonotype has a count of ten or more. This chain joins TRBV7-9 and TRBJ2-7; TRBD1 is a possible D gene (6 bases). This CDR3 has 13 residues. Germline V CDR1 and CDR2: SEHNR, FQNEAQ (reference sequence). Trimming pared 5 bases from V and 3 bases from J, leaving 11 bases between. CDR3 amino acids: CASSLGTIYEQYF. CDR3 in DNA: TGTGCCAGCAGCCTGGGGACAATCTACGAGCAGTACTTC.

Many counts were recorded for this clonotype. The rearrangement joins TRBV5-1 to TRBJ2-5, with a possible D match to TRBD2 (6 bases). Per germline, CDR1 SGHRS and CDR2 YFSETQ. The CDR3 consists of 12 residues. Trimming removed 2 bases at V and 4 bases at J, with 6 bases between. The CDR3 loop is CASSFGGETQYF. In nucleotides, the CDR3 is TGCGCCAGCAGCTTCGGGGGAGAGACCCAGTACTTC.

The chain links TRBV20-1 to TRBJ2-7; D is ambiguous. The V gene's germline CDR1 is DFQATT and CDR2 SNEGSKA (reference sequence). The CDR3 is 13 residues long. The germline V and J ends were trimmed by 5 bases and 3 bases, with 14 bases remaining between them. CDR3 region: CSAGDYILYEQYV. CDR3 nucleotides: TGCAGTGCTGGGGATTACATCCTCTACGAGCAGTACGTC.

This clonotype showed up just a few times. The chain combines TRBV5-1 with TRBJ1-1; D remains unclear. The V and J ends lost 4 bases and 0 bases respectively, with 16 bases between them. This CDR3 spans 16 amino acids. Per the germline V gene, CDR1 is SGHRS and CDR2 is YFSETQ. CDR3 sequence reads: CASSNRSWAVNTEAFF. In nucleotides, the CDR3 is TGCGCCAGCAGCAATCGTAGTTGGGCGGTGAACACTGAAGCTTTCTTT.

This clonotype has just a few counts. The V call is TRBV29-1, the J call TRBJ2-2; no clear D. The CDR3 has 13 amino acids. Germline CDR1 reads SQVTM; CDR2 reads ANQGSEA. V was cut by 3 bases and J by 3 bases, with 8 bases left in between. The CDR3 nucleotides read TGCAGCGTTGACAAACTCGACACCGGGGAGCTGTTTTTT. This translates into CSVDKLDTGELFF.

The chain uses TRBV10-3 and TRBJ1-2, with TRBD1 matching over 7 bases. This CDR3 is 14 amino acids long. V gave up 6 bases and J gave up 2 bases; unmatched junction bases: 6. CDR1 is ENHRY, CDR2 SYGVKD, per germline. CDR3 residues: CAISRDRSNYGYTF. As DNA, the CDR3 is TGTGCCATCAGCCGGGACAGATCCAACTATGGCTACACCTTC.

This clonotype was seen more than once but under ten times. The chain combines TRBV24-1 with TRBJ2-1, with TRBD1 matching over 12 bases. CDR1 KGHDR and CDR2 SFDVKD come from the germline V gene. V was pared by 4 bases and J by 3 bases, with 9 bases of the junction left unmatched. The CDR3 extends over 18 amino acids. This chain's CDR3 is CATSDGTGGYAYYNEQFF. CDR3 bases: TGTGCCACCAGTGACGGGACAGGGGGCTATGCGTACTACAATGAGCAGTTCTTC.

In this sample, this clonotype turned up many times. This sequence joins TRBV10-2 and TRBJ2-7, with D possibly matching TRBD1 (6 bases). Germline V gene lookup returns CDR1 WSHSY and CDR2 SAAADI. Trimming removed 3 bases from V and 5 bases from J, with 8 bases in between. There are 12 residues in the CDR3. The CDR3 region is CASSDYRDEQYF. The CDR3 DNA reads TGCGCCAGCAGTGATTACAGGGACGAGCAGTACTTC.